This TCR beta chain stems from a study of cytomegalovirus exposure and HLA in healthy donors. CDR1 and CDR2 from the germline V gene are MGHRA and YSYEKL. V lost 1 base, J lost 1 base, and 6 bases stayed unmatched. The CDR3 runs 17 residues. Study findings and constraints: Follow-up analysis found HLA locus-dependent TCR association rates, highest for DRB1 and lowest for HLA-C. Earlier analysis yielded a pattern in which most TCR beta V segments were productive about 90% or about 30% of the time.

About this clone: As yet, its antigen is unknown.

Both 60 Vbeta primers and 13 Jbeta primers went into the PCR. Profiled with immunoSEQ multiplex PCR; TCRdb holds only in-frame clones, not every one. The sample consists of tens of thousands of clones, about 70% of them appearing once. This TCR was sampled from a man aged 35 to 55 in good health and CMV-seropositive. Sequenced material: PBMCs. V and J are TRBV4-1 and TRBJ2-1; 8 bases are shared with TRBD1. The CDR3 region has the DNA TGCGCCAGCAGCCAAGTGAGAGGACAGGGATCCTACAATGAGCAGTTCTTC. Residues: CASSQVRGQGSYNEQFF.